Shown below are 14 T cell receptor beta chains from a single sample sequenced in a study of blood T cell repertoires in COVID-19 (dated by TCRdb to the early 2020s). The library was made by the immunoSEQ multiplex PCR assay. Here the immuneACCESS table is served through TCRdb, limited to in-frame sequences with V and J called. Missing clones are a known gap in these copies; in checked studies unresolved V genes cover under half, and the rest lacks a known reason. Across this sample there are 70,000 to 75,000 clones, with roughly 80% seen only once. Approximately 1.9% of the sample lies in the top ten. Sequencing input: peripheral blood. These receptor sequences come from a woman in her sixties with acute or convalescent COVID-19.

The chain is built from TRBV4-1 and TRBJ2-5, with D perhaps TRBD2 (5 bases). This CDR3 comprises 17 residues. V dropped 0 bases and J dropped 5 bases, with 19 bases sitting between them. Germline V lookup: CDR1 MGHRA, CDR2 YSYEKL. CDR3 DNA sequence: TGCGCCAGCAGCCAAGATCTAAGGGCTCGAGGCGGGGAGACCCAGTACTTC. This sequence encodes CASSQDLRARGGETQYF.

This clone turned up a few times. The rearrangement uses TRBV29-1 and TRBJ2-1; maybe TRBD1 (5 bases). CDR1 is SQVTM, CDR2 ANQGSEA, per germline. CDR3 length equals 12 residues. Trimming removed 4 bases from V and 3 bases from J, with 7 bases in between. The CDR3 DNA reads TGCAGCGTTGTACAGGACTACAATGAGCAGTTCTTC. It codes for CSVVQDYNEQFF.

The V call is TRBV7-8, the J call TRBJ2-3; 9 nucleotides align to TRBD2. The junction had 10 bases not matched to a gene; V was cut back by 5 bases and J by 1 base. The CDR3 has 17 residues. Germline lookup yields CDR1 SGHVS and CDR2 FQNEAQ. CDR3: CASSPRAQRGGTDTQYF. For the CDR3, the DNA is TGTGCCAGCAGCCCTAGGGCCCAGCGGGGGGGCACAGATACGCAGTATTTT. Based on the CDR3 plus reference TRBV7-8 and TRBJ2-3, the full variable domain is GAGVSQSPRYKVAKRGQDVALRCDPISGHVSLFWYQQALGQGPEFLTYFQNEAQLDKSGLPSDRFFAERPEGSVSTLKIQRTQQEDSAVYLCASSPRAQRGGTDTQYFGPGTRLTVL.

J is TRBJ1-1 and V is TRBV12-3 or TRBV12-4; maybe TRBD1 (5 bases). Trimming left V 5 bases short and J 11 bases short, with 18 bases between. CDR3 size: 13 residues. The CDR3, as DNA: TGTGCCAGCAGTCCAGGGATTTTCGCGGAGGCTTTCTTT. It is translated as CASSPGIFAEAFF.

The chain links TRBV5-1 to TRBJ1-6; 7 positions match TRBD1. The J segment lost 2 bases and the V segment lost 1 base, leaving 3 bases of the junction unmatched. The CDR3 loop spans 16 amino acids. Germline V CDR1 and CDR2: SGHRS, YFSETQ. CDR3 coding DNA: TGCGCCAGCAGCTTGAGAGGGGGCCCCTATAATTCACCCCTCCACTTT. Its translation is CASSLRGGPYNSPLHF.

This chain connects TRBV24-1 to TRBJ2-1, with 8 positions matching TRBD2. CDR3 size: 15 residues. In germline, CDR1 is KGHDR, CDR2 SFDVKD. V lost 5 bases and J lost 4; bases outside the gene matches: 6. In nucleotides, the CDR3 is TGTGCCACCAGTGTTACGGGAGGGGGTTACAATGAGCAGTTCTTC. Translated, it gives CATSVTGGGYNEQFF.

The genes are TRBV5-1 and TRBJ1-5; tentative D call: TRBD1 (5 bases). The V end was cut by 0 bases, the J end by 6 bases, with 7 bases between. Germline V gives CDR1 SGHRS, CDR2 YFSETQ. CDR3 length: 13 amino acids. CDR3 loop: CASSLGGGQPQHF. The CDR3 coding sequence is TGCGCCAGCAGCTTGGGGGGCGGTCAGCCCCAGCATTTT. Full variable domain (rest looked up from reference TRBV5-1 and TRBJ1-5): KAGVTQTPRYLIKTRGQQVTLSCSPISGHRSVSWYQQTPGQGLQFLFEYFSETQRNKGNFPGRFSGRQFSNSRSEMNVSTLELGDSALYLCASSLGGGQPQHFGDGTRLSIL.

The chain links TRBV19 to TRBJ1-2, with a possible D match to TRBD1 (5 bases). V was cut by 3 bases and J by 4 bases, with 9 bases left in between. Germline V gene lookup returns CDR1 LNHDA and CDR2 SQIVND (reference sequence). This CDR3 has 13 residues. The CDR3 reads CASSMEGLYGYTF. The CDR3 DNA reads as TGTGCCAGTAGTATGGAGGGGCTCTATGGCTACACCTTC.

The table lists this clone with a few counts. V is TRBV5-1 and J is TRBJ2-2; TRBD1 aligns across 10 bases. The V segment lost 2 bases and the J segment 5 bases; nucleotides outside the gene matches: 6. CDR1 is SGHRS and CDR2 is YFSETQ in the germline V gene. This CDR3 has 16 amino acids. DNA for the CDR3: TGCGCCAGCAGCTTTAAGGGGACAGGGGTTACCGGGGAGCTGTTTTTT. Its protein product is CASSFKGTGVTGELFF. Full variable domain (remainder filled in from reference TRBV5-1 and TRBJ2-2): KAGVTQTPRYLIKTRGQQVTLSCSPISGHRSVSWYQQTPGQGLQFLFEYFSETQRNKGNFPGRFSGRQFSNSRSEMNVSTLELGDSALYLCASSFKGTGVTGELFFGEGSRLTVL.

CDR3 protein: CASSASTGFNQPQHF. The CDR3 bases are TGTGCCAGCAGTGCCTCGACAGGGTTCAATCAGCCCCAGCATTTT. This sequence joins TRBV25-1 and TRBJ1-5; 7 positions agree with TRBD1. The CDR3 runs to 15 residues. CDR1 MGHDK and CDR2 SYGVNS come from the germline V gene. V trimming: 4 bases; J trimming: 3 bases; junction bases outside the gene matches: 6.

The count of this clone is one. The rearrangement uses TRBV5-1 and TRBJ2-7; weak D call: TRBD1 (6 bases). The V end lost 2 bases, the J end lost 5 bases, and 17 bases lay between the germline ends. The CDR3 is made up of 15 amino acids. The germline gives CDR1 SGHRS, CDR2 YFSETQ. CDR3: CASSFRSTGTDEQYF. The CDR3 DNA is TGCGCCAGCAGCTTCCGATCGACAGGTACCGACGAGCAGTACTTC.

This chain uses TRBV14 with TRBJ2-3, with TRBD2 matching 7 bases. The CDR3 totals 16 residues. J lost 4 bases, V lost 2 bases, and 9 bases had no gene match. The germline V gene has CDR1 SGHDN and CDR2 FVKESK. Here the CDR3 reads CASSQQSGGIADTQYF. Here the CDR3 DNA reads TGTGCCAGCAGCCAACAATCGGGAGGAATCGCAGATACGCAGTATTTT.

The rearrangement joins TRBV10-3 to TRBJ1-1, with 8 bases aligning to TRBD1. This CDR3 has 12 residues. V trimming: 8 bases; J trimming: 2 bases; junction bases outside the gene matches: 1. Germline loops: CDR1 ENHRY, CDR2 SYGVKD. CDR3 sequence reads: CAIAGGNTEAFF. In DNA form, the CDR3 reads TGTGCCATCGCAGGGGGCAACACTGAAGCTTTCTTT.

V usage is TRBV18 and J usage is TRBJ1-4; a weak D match, TRBD1 (6 bases). The CDR3 length is 15 residues. Between the trimmed V and J ends, which lost 6 bases and 4 bases, there was a span of 15 bases. CDR1 is KGHSH and CDR2 is LQKENI in the germline V gene. In DNA, the CDR3 is TGTGCCAGCTCGCCTGACACAGGGAGTAATGAAAAACTGTTTTTT. This gives the protein CASSPDTGSNEKLFF.